Presented here are 29 T cell receptor beta chains from one specimen sequenced in a study of PD-1 blockade in classical Hodgkin lymphoma. Autologous stem cell transplantation was followed by relapse in every patient, and brentuximab vedotin exposure varied. Magnetic negative selection of thawed PBMCs yielded the CD8+ T cells. Only in-frame clones appear in the TCRdb table, and some are missing; sequencing was by immunoSEQ multiplex PCR. The table has thousands of clones, roughly 53% seen once. Source: CD8+ T cells from blood, taken at baseline. The receptors were gathered from a human donor with classical Hodgkin lymphoma.

This clone rates as large. The V gene is TRBV13, the J gene TRBJ1-1, with TRBD1 as a possible D gene (6 bases). Trimming stripped 0 bases from V and 0 bases from J, with 14 bases between. Germline CDR1 and CDR2: PRHDT and FYEKMQ (reference sequence). The length of the CDR3 is 17 residues. The CDR3 reads CASSLGRGLGLNTEAFF. CDR3 DNA: TGTGCCAGCAGCTTAGGCCGGGGGCTCGGTTTGAACACTGAAGCTTTCTTT. Supplemented by reference TRBV13 and TRBJ1-1, the full variable domain reads AAGVIQSPRHLIKEKRETATLKCYPIPRHDTVYWYQQGPGQDPQFLISFYEKMQSDKGSIPDRFSAQQFSDYHSELNMSSLELGDSALYFCASSLGRGLGLNTEAFFGQGTRLTVV.

V usage is TRBV28 and J usage is TRBJ2-2; perhaps TRBD1 as D (5 bases). The CDR3 consists of 15 residues. In germline, CDR1 is MDHEN, CDR2 SYDVKM. V dropped 4 bases and J dropped 3 bases, with 12 bases sitting between them. DNA of the CDR3: TGTGCCAGCAGTTCGACAGAAATACACACCGGGGAGCTGTTTTTT. Translating it yields CASSSTEIHTGELFF.

The chain uses TRBV6-6 and TRBJ2-2; maybe TRBD1 (6 bases). This CDR3 spans 14 amino acids. Germline V gene sequence: CDR1 MNHNY, CDR2 SVGAGI (reference sequence). V gave up 6 bases and J gave up 5 bases, with 13 bases separating them. CDR3 DNA sequence: TGTGCCAGCAGCCCCTACGGACAGACCGGGGAGCTGTTTTTT. Its protein is CASSPYGQTGELFF.

This chain uses TRBV27 with TRBJ1-1, with TRBD1 identical over 10 bases. Germline assignment: CDR1 MNHEY and CDR2 SMNVEV (reference sequence). The CDR3 totals 15 residues. V shed 4 bases, J shed 5 bases, and the junction held 7 bases outside the gene matches. The CDR3 DNA reads as TGTGCCAGCAGTTCTTTTGGGACAGGGGCGACTGAAGCTTTCTTT. This sequence encodes CASSSFGTGATEAFF.

Only a few counts were recorded for this clone. The rearrangement joins TRBV2 to TRBJ2-3, with D perhaps TRBD1 (6 bases). This CDR3 is built from 16 residues. Germline assignment: CDR1 SNHLY and CDR2 FYNNEI. Trimming pared 3 bases from V and 0 bases from J, leaving 13 bases between. The CDR3 sequence is CASSEGARPSTDTQYF. CDR3 sequence (DNA): TGTGCCAGCAGTGAGGGGGCCAGGCCGAGCACAGATACGCAGTATTTT.

The rearrangement uses TRBV15 and TRBJ2-7; 9 positions match TRBD1. Unmatched junction bases numbered 4, after V lost 2 bases and J lost 2 bases. The CDR3 covers 15 residues. CDR1 and CDR2 from the germline V gene are LNHNV and YYDKDF (reference sequence). The chain's CDR3 is CATSRRGQGPYEQYF. The CDR3 DNA is TGTGCCACCAGCAGACGCGGACAGGGGCCCTACGAGCAGTACTTC.

This clone appeared a few times. The chain couples TRBV6-6 to TRBJ1-1, with D tentatively TRBD1 (6 bases). Germline loops: CDR1 MNHNY, CDR2 SVGAGI (reference sequence). The V end was cut by 6 bases, the J end by 1 base, with 12 bases between. The CDR3 length is 14 residues. The CDR3, as DNA: TGTGCCAGCAGCCCTTACAGGGAGAACACTGAAGCTTTCTTT. Its protein product is CASSPYRENTEAFF.

This sequence joins TRBV19 and TRBJ1-5; possible D gene TRBD1, 6 bases. This CDR3 region has 16 residues. Germline V gene data show CDR1 as LNHDA and CDR2 as SQIVND (reference sequence). Deletions cut 5 bases from V and 1 base from J, with 15 bases between. CDR3: CASSGGGPGSNQPQHF. In DNA, the CDR3 is TGTGCCAGTAGTGGAGGGGGACCCGGGAGCAATCAGCCCCAGCATTTT. The full variable domain, its missing parts supplied by reference TRBV19 and TRBJ1-5, is DGGITQSPKYLFRKEGQNVTLSCEQNLNHDAMYWYRQDPGQGLRLIYYSQIVNDFQKGDIAEGYSVSREKKESFPLTVTSAQKNPTAFYLCASSGGGPGSNQPQHFGDGTRLSIL.

The J gene is TRBJ2-7, the V gene TRBV29-1; D possibly corresponds to TRBD2 (6 bases). Trimming took 6 bases from V and 1 from J, leaving 16 bases between them. CDR1 is SQVTM, CDR2 ANQGSEA, per germline. CDR3 length: 14 amino acids. CDR3 loop: CSVAGRSYSYEQYF. Written as DNA, the CDR3 is TGCAGCGTGGCGGGGAGGTCGTATTCCTACGAGCAGTACTTC.

The chain combines TRBV11-2 with TRBJ1-1; the D gene is possibly TRBD1 (5 bases). The germline gives CDR1 SGHAT, CDR2 FQNNGV. Between the trimmed V and J ends, which lost 1 base and 11 bases, there was a span of 14 bases. The CDR3 has 13 residues. The CDR3 is CASSLALKGWAFF. CDR3 nucleotide sequence: TGTGCCAGCAGCTTAGCGCTCAAGGGGTGGGCTTTCTTT.

CDR3 protein: CASSRTSPGEQFF. For the CDR3, the DNA is TGTGCCAGCAGCCGGACTAGCCCGGGTGAGCAGTTCTTC. V gene TRBV27 combines with J gene TRBJ2-1, with 8 bases matching TRBD2. Trimming took 6 bases from V and 9 from J; bases not matched to a gene: 7. This CDR3 region has 13 residues. The germline V gene encodes CDR1 MNHEY and CDR2 SMNVEV (reference sequence).

The chain carries TRBV7-2 and TRBJ2-7; maybe TRBD2 (5 bases). V lost 8 bases to trimming and J lost 2 bases, with 16 bases between them. CDR1 and CDR2 from the germline V gene are SGHTA and FQGNSA. The CDR3 is 14 amino acids. The CDR3 reads CASGARERTYEQYF. The CDR3 DNA reads TGTGCCAGCGGAGCGAGGGAGAGGACCTACGAGCAGTACTTC.

The J gene is TRBJ2-7, the V gene TRBV7-2; D unclear. V lost 5 bases to trimming and J lost 3 bases, with 5 bases between them. This CDR3 has 11 amino acids. From germline, CDR1 is SGHTA and CDR2 FQGNSA. CDR3 nucleotide sequence: TGTGCCAGCAGCCCGCTCTACGAGCAGTACTTC. This gives the protein CASSPLYEQYF.

This rearrangement joins TRBV7-6 to TRBJ2-3; TRBD2 aligns across 14 bases. Germline trimming cut 5 bases from V and 4 bases from J; bases unmatched to any gene: 5. This CDR3 has 16 amino acids. Germline V gene sequence: CDR1 SGHVS, CDR2 FNYEAQ. The CDR3 loop reads CASSPRTSGGPDTQYF. The CDR3 coding sequence is TGTGCCAGCAGCCCCCGGACTAGCGGGGGGCCAGATACGCAGTATTTT.

This sequence joins TRBV10-3 and TRBJ2-7; TRBD1 matches 8 bases. Looked up from germline, CDR1 is ENHRY and CDR2 is SYGVKD. Losses at the gene ends were 0 bases for V and 2 bases for J; bases not matched to a gene: 3. The CDR3 sequence is 15 residues long. CDR3 DNA sequence: TGTGCCATCAGTGAGTCGGGGACAGGAACCTACGAGCAGTACTTC. Amino acids: CAISESGTGTYEQYF.

This rearrangement joins TRBV28 to TRBJ2-2; the D gene is possibly TRBD1 (7 bases). The CDR3 spans 14 residues. The V end lost 4 bases, the J end lost 8 bases, and 14 bases lay between the germline ends. Germline V gene sequence: CDR1 MDHEN, CDR2 SYDVKM. The DNA of the CDR3 is TGTGCCAGCAGTTCCAGGGGGAGGACAGGGGAGCTGTTTTTT. This encodes CASSSRGRTGELFF.

This clone has just a few counts. This chain uses TRBV7-6 with TRBJ2-7; 11 nucleotides align to TRBD1. The CDR3 covers 13 residues. Germline V gives CDR1 SGHVS, CDR2 FNYEAQ. Losses at the gene ends were 5 bases for V and 5 bases for J; bases not matched to a gene: 2. CDR3: CASSRTGGHEQYF. Written as DNA, the CDR3 is TGTGCCAGCAGCAGGACAGGGGGCCACGAGCAGTACTTC.

This chain uses TRBV27 with TRBJ2-7, with 8 bases fitting TRBD1. V lost 5 bases and J lost 3; bases outside the gene matches: 3. The germline V gene has CDR1 MNHEY and CDR2 SMNVEV (reference sequence). The CDR3 has 13 amino acids. The chain's CDR3 is CASSVTGGYEQYF. The DNA of the CDR3 is TGTGCCAGCAGTGTAACAGGGGGCTACGAGCAGTACTTC.

The chain combines TRBV23-1 with TRBJ1-2; weak D call: TRBD1 (5 bases). TRBV23-1 is sorted into the ORF group, with uncertain function. V lost 7 bases and J lost 7, with 22 bases in between. CDR3 length: 15 residues. CDR3 nucleotide sequence: TGCGCCAGCATCCTCCCGGCTGGGGCAGTCCGTGGCTACACCTTC. This encodes CASILPAGAVRGYTF.

The V call is TRBV10-3, the J call TRBJ2-7; unclear D gene. Germline V gene lookup returns CDR1 ENHRY and CDR2 SYGVKD. CDR3 length: 13 residues. The V and J ends lost 2 bases and 2 bases respectively, with 7 bases between them. The CDR3 sequence is CAISEQVTYEQYF. CDR3 nucleotide sequence: TGTGCCATCAGTGAGCAGGTAACCTACGAGCAGTACTTC.

This clone counts as large. J is TRBJ1-1 and V is TRBV7-3, with no clear D. Trimming removed 2 bases at V and 0 bases at J, with 4 bases between. This CDR3 has 13 residues. Germline CDR1 is SGHTA and CDR2 is FQGTGA. The chain's CDR3 is CASSLLVNTEAFF. The CDR3 DNA reads as TGTGCCAGCAGCTTACTCGTGAACACTGAAGCTTTCTTT.

The chain recombines TRBV25-1 with TRBJ1-1; D may be TRBD1 (6 bases). CDR1 and CDR2 (germline): MGHDK, SYGVNS. Trimming took 1 base from V and 4 from J, leaving 19 bases between them. The CDR3 runs to 17 residues. The CDR3, as DNA: TGTGCCAGCAGTGAATCTCGGGTCGGGGGCCGGACCACTGAAGCTTTCTTT. This codes for CASSESRVGGRTTEAFF.

This clone is labeled medium-sized. The chain recombines TRBV2 with TRBJ2-7; the D call may be TRBD1 or TRBD2 (5 bases each). The CDR3 length is 12 residues. Germline loops: CDR1 SNHLY, CDR2 FYNNEI. Between the trimmed V and J ends, which lost 6 bases and 6 bases, there was a span of 12 bases. DNA for the CDR3: TGTGCCAGCAGCGCGACAGAGGGCGAGCAGTACTTC. It encodes CASSATEGEQYF.

This clone was detected a few times. The rearrangement links TRBV5-1 to TRBJ1-2, with 9 bases fitting TRBD1. The CDR3 sequence is 14 residues long. From germline, CDR1 is SGHRS and CDR2 YFSETQ. Trimming took 5 bases from V and 4 from J; bases not matched to a gene: 6. CDR3 amino acids: CASRRDRASYGYTF. The CDR3 DNA reads TGCGCCAGCAGAAGGGACAGGGCGTCCTATGGCTACACCTTC. Using reference TRBV5-1 and TRBJ1-2 for the parts outside the CDR3, the full variable domain is KAGVTQTPRYLIKTRGQQVTLSCSPISGHRSVSWYQQTPGQGLQFLFEYFSETQRNKGNFPGRFSGRQFSNSRSEMNVSTLELGDSALYLCASRRDRASYGYTFGSGTRLTVV.

This clone is judged large (0.1 to 1%). V and J are TRBV10-2 and TRBJ1-1; D gene ambiguous. The CDR3 runs 12 residues. The V and J ends lost 7 bases and 6 bases respectively, with 12 bases between them. Per the germline V gene, CDR1 is WSHSY and CDR2 is SAAADI. The CDR3 nucleotides are TGCGCCAGCACCGAGGGAGGATCTGAAGCTTTCTTT. Amino acids: CASTEGGSEAFF.

By sample fraction, this clone is medium-sized (0.01 to 0.1%). This chain uses TRBV4-1 with TRBJ2-2; tentatively, D is TRBD2 (5 bases). The germline gives CDR1 MGHRA, CDR2 YSYEKL. Trimming pared 5 bases from V and 6 bases from J, leaving 16 bases between. CDR3 length: 15 amino acids. The CDR3, as DNA: TGCGCCAGCAGCACTTCCATGGGGAGTGCCGGGGAGCTGTTTTTT. Its protein is CASSTSMGSAGELFF.

Points on this clone: The junction and the germline gene differ at one end; a read error may be behind it. V gene TRBV27 combines with J gene TRBJ2-1; 7 positions agree with TRBD2. CDR1 is MNHEY, CDR2 SMNVEV, per germline (reference sequence). The CDR3 is 14 residues long. CDR3 protein: CASSLAGAYNGQFF. In DNA form, the CDR3 reads TGTGCCAGCAGTTTGGCGGGAGCCTACAATGGGCAGTTCTTC.

This rearrangement joins TRBV27 to TRBJ2-3; 9 bases are shared with TRBD2. Germline CDR1 and CDR2: MNHEY and SMNVEV (reference sequence). The CDR3 spans 16 residues. V shed 5 bases, J shed 4 bases, and the junction held 10 bases outside the gene matches. CDR3 sequence: CASSTVAGGWADTQYF. CDR3 bases: TGTGCCAGCAGTACCGTTGCGGGAGGGTGGGCAGATACGCAGTATTTT.

This clone was detected only a few times. The chain carries TRBV30 and TRBJ2-7; the D call may be TRBD1 or TRBD2 (6 bases each). The CDR3 consists of 14 residues. V was pared by 1 base and J by 2 bases, with 12 bases between. Germline-derived CDR1 and CDR2 are GTSNPN and SVGIG (reference sequence). The CDR3: CAWSEGGRTYEQYF. Written as DNA, the CDR3 is TGTGCCTGGAGTGAAGGGGGGCGGACCTACGAGCAGTACTTC.